This TCR beta chain was sequenced in a study of shared clonotypes between healthy human individuals. Study-wide results and limits: Non-shared clonotypes were found to have lower generation probabilities than the clonotypes that were shared by all four of the sorted-subset donors.

When replicate PCRs were run on sorted subsets, they used around 200 ng DNA, around 33,000 T cell genomes. The table came from immunoSEQ multiplex PCR; TCRdb's copy has only in-frame clones and leaves some out. The sample lists about 800,000 clones; roughly 96% were seen once. Points on this clone: Its antigen is not identified.

Germline CDR1 is SGHRS and CDR2 is YFSETQ. J gave up 4 bases and V 2 bases, and 9 bases lay outside the gene matches. The length of the CDR3 is 17 residues. Positive CCR7 selection of CD45RO-negative cells yielded the naive CD8 cells, and terminally differentiated effector memory CD45RA+ cells were excluded. The rearrangement joins TRBV5-1 to TRBJ2-1; TRBD2 matches at 10 bases. The sample taken for sequencing was naive CD8+ T cells sorted from blood. This TCR came from a man aged 30 to 39 in good health. CDR3 nucleotide sequence: TGCGCCAGCAGCTTTGGGACTAGCGCCGCCCTTTACAATGAGCAGTTCTTC. It yields the protein CASSFGTSAALYNEQFF.